The next 25 T cell receptor beta chains were all read from a single sample in a study of blood T cell repertoires in COVID-19. Method: immunoSEQ multiplex PCR; TCRdb's copy keeps in-frame clones and lacks some. The repertoire holds 98,000 or so clones, with about 82% as singletons. The sequenced sample consisted of peripheral blood. These TCRs come from a woman aged 60-70 years in a cohort sampled during active or convalescent COVID-19.

The chain is built from TRBV9 and TRBJ1-2, with a weak D call TRBD1 (5 bases). The CDR3 runs to 12 residues. V lost 2 bases to trimming and J lost 6 bases, with 8 bases between them. Per the germline V gene, CDR1 is SGDLS and CDR2 is YYNGEE. The CDR3 loop is CASSVQGDGYTF. As DNA, the CDR3 is TGTGCCAGCAGCGTCCAGGGCGATGGCTACACCTTC.

The CDR3 sequence: CASSYSTWEGEGEQYF. CDR3 coding DNA: TGTGCCAGCAGTTACTCGACGTGGGAGGGGGAGGGCGAGCAGTACTTC. The genes are TRBV6-5 and TRBJ2-7; possibly TRBD2 for D (7 bases). The CDR3 is made up of 16 amino acids. Germline values: CDR1 MNHEY, CDR2 SVGAGI. V was clipped by 0 bases and J by 6 bases, with 18 bases between them.

The rearrangement joins TRBV4-1 to TRBJ2-7; 8 positions agree with TRBD1. The germline gives CDR1 MGHRA, CDR2 YSYEKL. V was clipped by 6 bases and J by 1 base; unmatched bases: 8. The CDR3 spans 15 residues. The CDR3 region has the DNA TGCGCCAGCAGTTTCAGGGGGCGGGGTTCCTACGAGCAGTACTTC. This encodes CASSFRGRGSYEQYF.

The chain joins TRBV7-9 to TRBJ2-1; 12 positions agree with TRBD2. V trimming: 5 bases; J trimming: 7 bases; junction bases outside the gene matches: 9. CDR1 is SEHNR and CDR2 is FQNEAQ in the germline V gene (reference sequence). The CDR3 is 16 residues long. The DNA for the CDR3 is TGTGCCAGCAGCGCGACTAGCGGGAGTAGGTGGAATGAGCAGTTCTTC. This encodes CASSATSGSRWNEQFF. Based on the CDR3 plus reference TRBV7-9 and TRBJ2-1, the full variable domain is DTGVSQNPRHKITKRGQNVTFRCDPISEHNRLYWYRQTLGQGPEFLTYFQNEAQLEKSRLLSDRFSAERPKGSFSTLEIQRTEQGDSAMYLCASSATSGSRWNEQFFGPGTRLTVL.

V and J are TRBV9 and TRBJ1-3; TRBD1 matches at 12 bases. V dropped 4 bases and J dropped 4; count of bases not matched to a gene: 6. The CDR3 loop spans 16 amino acids. CDR1 SGDLS and CDR2 YYNGEE come from the germline V gene. The CDR3 region has the DNA TGTGCCAGCAGCCCTGGGACAGGGGGCCAAGGAAACACCATATATTTT. This encodes CASSPGTGGQGNTIYF.

The J gene is TRBJ1-1, the V gene TRBV3-1 (or the pseudogene TRBV3-2); TRBD1 matches at 8 bases. V lost 2 bases, J lost 6 bases, and 5 bases stayed unmatched. The CDR3 is made up of 14 amino acids. Germline V gene sequence: CDR1 LGHDT, CDR2 YNNKEL (reference sequence). CDR3 nucleotides: TGTGCCAGCAGCCAAATAGGCAGGGGGCCTGAAGCTTTCTTT. Protein sequence: CASSQIGRGPEAFF.

The chain is built from TRBV10-2 and TRBJ2-7, with 7 bases lining up with TRBD2. Trimming at V came to 0 bases and at J to 2 bases, leaving 4 bases not matched to a gene. Germline CDR1 and CDR2: WSHSY and SAAADI. The CDR3 is made up of 15 amino acids. The CDR3 here is CASSESRGGPYEQYF. The CDR3 region has the DNA TGCGCCAGCAGTGAGTCAAGGGGAGGGCCCTACGAGCAGTACTTC.

The V call is TRBV19, the J call TRBJ2-5; D not certain. Trimming removed 5 bases at V and 2 bases at J, with 12 bases between. This CDR3 is built from 14 residues. The germline CDR1 and CDR2 sequences are LNHDA and SQIVND (reference sequence). The CDR3 loop reads CASSPSAKQETQYF. CDR3 DNA: TGTGCCAGTAGTCCCTCCGCGAAACAAGAGACCCAGTACTTC.

The chain recombines TRBV27 with TRBJ1-2; possible D gene TRBD1, 6 bases. Germline V gene sequence: CDR1 MNHEY, CDR2 SMNVEV (reference sequence). V lost 3 bases and J lost 2, with 22 bases in between. This CDR3 contains 18 residues. CDR3 region: CASSFRGGASVGNYGYTF. Written as DNA, the CDR3 is TGTGCCAGCAGTTTTAGGGGGGGGGCCTCAGTGGGAAACTATGGCTACACCTTC.

The J gene is TRBJ2-3, the V gene TRBV5-1; tentatively, D is TRBD1 (6 bases). Germline V gives CDR1 SGHRS, CDR2 YFSETQ. This CDR3 comprises 14 residues. V shed 2 bases and J shed 3 bases, with 10 bases lying between them. The CDR3 sequence is CASSFLQGTDTQYF. In DNA form, the CDR3 reads TGCGCCAGCAGCTTTCTTCAGGGGACAGATACGCAGTATTTT.

This clone occurred once. The chain uses TRBV11-2 and TRBJ2-7; TRBD1 matches 10 bases. The CDR3 loop spans 16 amino acids. Germline CDR1 and CDR2: SGHAT and FQNNGV. V dropped 7 bases and J dropped 6; count of bases not matched to a gene: 15. CDR3 amino acids: CASTLAGRGQGSEQYF. The CDR3, as DNA: TGTGCCAGCACCTTGGCCGGGAGGGGACAGGGGTCCGAGCAGTACTTC.

The V gene is TRBV11-2, the J gene TRBJ2-1; D not resolved. The CDR3 is 15 amino acids. Trimming cost V 2 bases and J 1 base, with 9 bases left between them. Germline V gene data show CDR1 as SGHAT and CDR2 as FQNNGV. CDR3 sequence (DNA): TGTGCCAGCAGCTTAAGTAGAAGATCCTACAATGAGCAGTTCTTC. It specifies CASSLSRRSYNEQFF.

The CDR3: CASSSVLGQTTNEKLFF. The CDR3 coding sequence is TGTGCCAGCTCATCGGTTTTGGGCCAAACAACTAATGAAAAACTGTTTTTT. V is TRBV18 and J is TRBJ1-4; D is uncertain. This CDR3 has 17 amino acids. V dropped 5 bases and J dropped 0 bases, with 16 bases sitting between them. CDR1 and CDR2 (germline): KGHSH, LQKENI.

A note on this clone: A read error may account for a junction end that differs from germline. The chain joins TRBV12-3 or TRBV12-4 to TRBJ2-7, with 9 nucleotides matching TRBD1. This CDR3 comprises 12 residues. The CDR3 loop is CASSSRTGGLVF. CDR3 bases: TGTGCCAGCAGTTCAAGAACAGGGGGCCTTGTATTC.

The chain couples TRBV6-5 to TRBJ2-1; TRBD2 might be the D (6 bases). The CDR3 runs 14 residues. CDR1 and CDR2 (germline): MNHEY, SVGAGI. V lost 5 bases, J lost 2 bases, and 10 bases lay in between. CDR3 DNA sequence: TGTGCCAGCAGTCACGGGGGAACCTACAATGAGCAGTTCTTC. Amino acid sequence: CASSHGGTYNEQFF.

This rearrangement joins TRBV5-6 to TRBJ2-3; a weak D match, TRBD1 (7 bases). CDR3 size: 17 residues. V lost 4 bases and J lost 3, with 21 bases in between. Germline CDR1 is SGHDT and CDR2 is YYEEEE. The CDR3 here is CASSPLTGSGSTDTQYF. The CDR3 nucleotides read TGTGCCAGCAGCCCACTGACAGGGAGCGGGTCGACAGATACGCAGTATTTT. Variable domain in full (rest from reference TRBV5-6 and TRBJ2-3): DAGVTQSPTHLIKTRGQQVTLRCSPKSGHDTVSWYQQALGQGPQFIFQYYEEEERQRGNFPDRFSGHQFPNYSSELNVNALLLGDSALYLCASSPLTGSGSTDTQYFGPGTRLTVL.

The J gene is TRBJ1-1, the V gene TRBV21-1; the table's D call TRBD1 went unverified against the DNA. TRBV21-1 is listed as a pseudogene. The CDR3 has 15 residues. CDR3 residues: CASSRTGNMSTEAFF. The CDR3 nucleotides are TGTGCCAGCAGCAGAACAGGGAATATGAGCACTGAAGCTTTCTTT.

This rearrangement joins TRBV7-6 to TRBJ2-7; TRBD2 agrees at 14 bases. The CDR3 runs to 18 residues. Germline V gene sequence: CDR1 SGHVS, CDR2 FNYEAQ. V was clipped by 6 bases and J by 4 bases; unmatched bases: 14. This chain's CDR3 is CASSSLPTSGRARYEQYF. CDR3 nucleotide sequence: TGTGCCAGCAGTTCTCTACCGACTAGCGGGAGGGCCAGGTACGAGCAGTACTTC. Based on the CDR3 plus reference TRBV7-6 and TRBJ2-7, the full variable domain is GAGVSQSPRYKVTKRGQDVALRCDPISGHVSLYWYRQALGQGPEFLTYFNYEAQQDKSGLPNDRFSAERPEGSISTLTIQRTEQRDSAMYRCASSSLPTSGRARYEQYFGPGTRLTVT.

This chain uses TRBV6-5 with TRBJ1-3; TRBD1 matches 7 bases. Germline V gene sequence: CDR1 MNHEY, CDR2 SVGAGI. Losses at the gene ends were 6 bases for V and 0 bases for J; bases not matched to a gene: 5. This CDR3 comprises 15 residues. CDR3 in DNA: TGTGCCAGCAGCGCGGGACAGACCTCTGGAAACACCATATATTTT. Translated, it gives CASSAGQTSGNTIYF.

The rearrangement joins TRBV2 to TRBJ2-5; 8 positions agree with TRBD1. V gave up 5 bases and J gave up 5 bases; unmatched junction bases: 7. This CDR3 is 14 amino acids long. CDR1 and CDR2 (germline): SNHLY, FYNNEI. The CDR3 DNA is TGTGCCAGCAGTCTGACAGGGGTTGGGGAGACCCAGTACTTC. It is translated as CASSLTGVGETQYF.

The chain has TRBV5-6 and TRBJ2-7; TRBD2 is a possible D gene (7 bases). Trimming removed 4 bases from V and 6 bases from J, with 8 bases in between. CDR3 length: 11 residues. Germline V gene sequence: CDR1 SGHDT, CDR2 YYEEEE. As DNA, the CDR3 is TGTGCCAGCAGCGGGGGGGCCGAGCAGTACTTC. Residues: CASSGGAEQYF.

The gene calls are TRBV25-1 and TRBJ2-6; D is perhaps TRBD2 (6 bases). Germline V gene sequence: CDR1 MGHDK, CDR2 SYGVNS. There are 16 residues in the CDR3. V lost 0 bases and J lost 4, with 10 bases in between. The CDR3 here is CASSEYGEAGANVLTF. CDR3 in DNA: TGTGCCAGCAGTGAATACGGGGAGGCGGGGGCCAACGTCCTGACTTTC.

V is TRBV5-4 and J is TRBJ2-2; 11 nucleotides line up with TRBD2. This CDR3 has 16 residues. Germline V gives CDR1 SGHNT, CDR2 YYREEE (reference sequence). Unmatched junction bases numbered 2, after V lost 3 bases and J lost 1 base. The CDR3 DNA reads TGTGCCAGCAGCTCCGGACTAGCGGGGAACACCGGGGAGCTGTTTTTT. Residues: CASSSGLAGNTGELFF.

This clone was observed a few times. The CDR3 region is CASSRDRSYEQFF. The CDR3 nucleotides are TGTGCCAGTAGCCGGGACAGGTCGTATGAGCAGTTCTTC. The chain uses TRBV19 and TRBJ2-1, with 8 nucleotides matching TRBD1. The germline gives CDR1 LNHDA, CDR2 SQIVND (reference sequence). V gave up 6 bases and J gave up 8 bases; unmatched junction bases: 6. The CDR3 length is 13 residues.

CDR3 protein: CASSGGAGPYEQYF. CDR3 in DNA: TGTGCCAGCAGTGGGGGAGCGGGACCCTACGAGCAGTACTTC. The chain uses TRBV7-3 and TRBJ2-7, with 7 bases lining up with TRBD2. This CDR3 has 14 amino acids. Germline values: CDR1 SGHTA, CDR2 FQGTGA. J was trimmed by 2 bases and V by 6 bases; bases with no gene match: 7.